The rows below give T cell receptor beta chains drawn from one sample of a study of T cell repertoires in cytomegalovirus infection. Via MiXCR, TCRdb re-called the reads, giving one row per CDR3 protein. The repertoire holds hundreds of thousands of distinct CDR3 sequences, with around a third as singletons. These receptors' antigens are unknown. The sequenced sample was cultured PBMCs, obtained from culture after CMV antigen stimulation. The receptors were sampled from a human donor in good health (CMV status not recorded). Some clones in this sample may be carry-over from other donors' samples. CDR3s include the opening cysteine and the closing phenylalanine or tryptophan. D genes are given only for firm matches. The listing skips clone size in some rows; elsewhere it reads once, few, many or a size class.

v_call	j_call	d_call	clone_size	cdr3_aa	cdr3_nt
TRBV7-2	TRBJ1-6	-	few	CASSLVQGSYSPLHF	TGTGCCAGCAGCTTAGTTCAGGGGTCGTATTCACCCCTCCACTTT
TRBV12-5	TRBJ2-7	TRBD1	-	CASARTGGLYEQYF	TGTGCTAGTGCCAGGACAGGGGGCCTATACGAGCAGTACTTC
TRBV11-2	TRBJ2-1	TRBD2	-	CASSLAGGRDNEQFF	TGTGCCAGCAGCTTAGCGGGAGGGCGGGACAATGAGCAGTTCTTC
TRBV7-6	TRBJ2-6	-	few	CASSSYRTDSGANVLTF	TGTGCCAGCAGCTCTTACCGGACAGACTCTGGGGCCAACGTCCTGACTTTC
TRBV7-2	TRBJ2-3	-	few	CASKPWGSTDTQYF	TGTGCCAGCAAGCCCTGGGGGTCGACAGATACGCAGTATTTT
TRBV20-1	TRBJ2-4	TRBD2	-	CSARVAGPNIQYF	TGCAGTGCTAGAGTAGCGGGTCCGAACATTCAGTACTTC
TRBV4-1	TRBJ1-4	-	-	CASSSYRRAGEKLFF	TGCGCCAGCAGCTCCTATCGACGGGCGGGGGAAAAACTGTTTTTT
TRBV27	TRBJ1-1	-	few	CASSPSVIVGDTEAFF	TGTGCCAGCAGCCCCTCGGTCATCGTAGGGGACACTGAAGCTTTCTTT
TRBV11-2	TRBJ1-1	-	few	CASSLGGGGFMNTEAFF	TGTGCCAGCAGCTTAGGGGGCGGCGGATTCATGAACACTGAAGCTTTCTTT
TRBV7-2	TRBJ1-2	-	many	CASSPDGGNYGYTF	TGTGCCAGCAGCCCTGATGGGGGCAACTATGGCTACACCTTC
TRBV4-3	TRBJ2-3	TRBD2	-	CASSQESGLAAGDTQYF	TGCGCCAGCAGCCAAGAGTCCGGACTAGCGGCGGGAGATACGCAGTATTTT
TRBV28	TRBJ1-2	-	few	CASRAGRNGYTF	TGTGCCAGCAGGGCTGGAAGAAATGGCTACACCTTC
TRBV7-2	TRBJ2-7	TRBD1	many	CASTVGTGGFYEQYF	TGTGCCAGCACCGTAGGGACAGGGGGCTTTTACGAGCAGTACTTC
TRBV12-3/TRBV12-4	TRBJ1-5	-	-	CASRAPGLGNQPQHF	TGTGCCAGCAGAGCACCGGGACTTGGCAATCAGCCCCAGCATTTT
TRBV20-1	TRBJ2-7	TRBD2	-	CSARDSGLAGGGTSSYEQYF	TGCAGTGCTAGAGATTCAGGACTAGCGGGAGGTGGGACAAGCTCCTACGAGCAGTACTTC
TRBV7-9	TRBJ2-7	-	few	CASSSLVGEQYF	TGTGCCAGCAGCTCCCTCGTTGGCGAGCAGTACTTC
TRBV5-1	TRBJ2-2	-	-	CASSLVGGIANTGELFF	TGCGCCAGCAGCTTGGTAGGAGGGATCGCGAACACCGGGGAGCTGTTTTTT
TRBV14	TRBJ2-1	TRBD2	-	CASSQLRGGEQFF	TGTGCCAGCAGCCAGCTACGGGGGGGGGAGCAGTTCTTC
TRBV25-1	TRBJ2-7	TRBD2	few	CASSEYRGGRGEQYF	TGTGCCAGCAGTGAATACCGGGGGGGAAGGGGCGAGCAGTACTTC
TRBV20-1	TRBJ1-2	TRBD1	-	CSATRDRETWDYGYTF	TGCAGTGCTACTCGGGACAGGGAGACGTGGGACTATGGCTACACCTTC
TRBV4-1	TRBJ1-6	-	-	CASSHPRSGGLNNSPLHF	TGCGCCAGCAGCCACCCCCGAAGTGGGGGACTTAATAATTCACCCCTCCACTTT
TRBV19	TRBJ1-1	TRBD1	few	CASSLSGTAEAFF	TGTGCCAGTAGTCTATCCGGGACAGCCGAAGCTTTCTTT
TRBV5-4	TRBJ1-1	TRBD1	many	CASSLGQVNTEAFF	TGTGCCAGCAGTTTAGGACAGGTGAACACTGAAGCTTTCTTT
TRBV7-2	TRBJ2-7	-	-	CASSLAYNHEQYF	TGTGCCAGCAGCTTAGCTTACAATCACGAGCAGTACTTC
TRBV12-3/TRBV12-4	TRBJ2-3	-	-	CASSLPPNTDTQYF	TGTGCCAGCAGCCTCCCCCCCAACACAGATACGCAGTATTTT
TRBV7-9	TRBJ1-1	-	-	CASSFWGADTEAFF	TGTGCCAGCAGCTTTTGGGGCGCGGACACTGAAGCTTTCTTT
TRBV7-2	TRBJ1-2	TRBD1	many	CASSLLTGGYGYTF	TGTGCCAGCAGCTTATTGACAGGGGGCTATGGCTACACCTTC
TRBV2	TRBJ1-5	-	few	CASSGQRDSNQPQHF	TGTGCCAGCAGCGGACAGAGAGATAGCAATCAGCCCCAGCATTTT
TRBV6-5	TRBJ1-1	-	-	CASSRQDGTMNTEAFF	TGTGCCAGCAGTCGACAAGACGGTACTATGAACACTGAAGCTTTCTTT
TRBV7-2	TRBJ1-1	-	many	CASSLTGKAFF	TGTGCCAGCAGCTTAACAGGGAAAGCTTTCTTT
TRBV5-1	TRBJ2-1	-	-	CASSFDPTRDLVGNEQFF	TGCGCCAGCAGTTTTGATCCCACCCGGGACCTAGTGGGGAATGAGCAGTTCTTC
TRBV6-6	TRBJ2-1	-	few	CASSYSRAGLSYNEQFF	TGTGCCAGCAGTTACTCGAGGGCGGGCCTTTCCTACAATGAGCAGTTCTTC
TRBV7-9	TRBJ1-6	-	few	CASSSAKTALNF	TGTGCCAGCAGCTCTGCCAAAACAGCCTTGAACTTT
TRBV7-8	TRBJ1-2	-	many	CASSLLSGSSGYTF	TGTGCCAGCAGCTTGTTATCAGGGAGTAGTGGCTACACCTTC
TRBV7-9	TRBJ1-1	-	-	CASSEARVNTEAFF	TGTGCCAGCAGCGAGGCAAGGGTGAACACTGAAGCTTTCTTT
TRBV27	TRBJ1-5	-	few	CASSQANRVGQPQHF	TGTGCCAGCAGTCAGGCCAACAGGGTGGGTCAGCCCCAGCATTTT
TRBV9	TRBJ1-6	-	-	CASSDSGGVNSPLHF	TGTGCCAGCAGCGATAGTGGGGGCGTTAACTCACCCCTCCACTTT
TRBV20-1	TRBJ2-4	-	-	CSASGGLAKNIQYF	TGCAGTGCTAGTGGGGGACTAGCCAAAAACATTCAGTACTTC
TRBV4-1	TRBJ1-5	TRBD1	once	CASSQDWGQGKSNQPQHF	TGCGCCAGCAGCCAAGATTGGGGACAGGGGAAGAGCAATCAGCCCCAGCATTTT
TRBV10-3	TRBJ2-6	-	few	CAISEGRSGANVLTF	TGTGCCATCAGTGAAGGCAGGTCTGGGGCCAACGTCCTGACTTTC
TRBV4-1	TRBJ1-2	TRBD1	few	CASSQVPGQGEGYTF	TGCGCCAGCAGCCAAGTGCCGGGACAGGGGGAAGGCTACACCTTC
TRBV7-9	TRBJ2-1	-	-	CASSLERESEQFF	TGTGCCAGCAGCTTAGAAAGGGAAAGTGAGCAGTTCTTC
TRBV5-6	TRBJ2-3	-	few	CASSLGVEGLETDTQYF	TGTGCCAGCAGCCTAGGGGTGGAAGGACTCGAGACAGATACGCAGTATTTT
TRBV7-2	TRBJ1-1	-	-	CASSLEGSGGTEAFF	TGTGCCAGCAGCTTAGAAGGCTCGGGAGGTACTGAAGCTTTCTTT
TRBV4-1	TRBJ2-5	TRBD2	once	CASSLIGGSGVESLAQYF	TGCGCCAGCAGCCTGATTGGGGGTAGCGGGGTGGAGAGTTTGGCCCAGTACTTC
TRBV20-1	TRBJ2-5	-	few	CSASPFLQNDQETQYF	TGCAGTGCTAGTCCATTCTTACAGAACGACCAAGAGACCCAGTACTTC
TRBV7-6	TRBJ2-1	-	few	CASSLEGGRQFF	TGTGCCAGCAGCTTAGAGGGTGGGCGTCAGTTCTTC
TRBV7-9	TRBJ1-1	-	-	CASSLGGGKNTEAFF	TGTGCCAGCAGCTTAGGGGGGGGGAAGAACACTGAAGCTTTCTTT
TRBV12-3/TRBV12-4	TRBJ2-4	-	few	CASSLTELLYF	TGTGCCAGCAGTCTGACAGAGTTGCTGTACTTC
TRBV5-1	TRBJ2-1	-	few	CASSLWAYNEQFF	TGCGCCAGCAGCTTGTGGGCCTACAATGAGCAGTTCTTC
TRBV19	TRBJ2-7	TRBD1	few	CASSIRLDRAISYEQYF	TGTGCCAGTAGTATTCGCCTTGACAGGGCTATTTCCTACGAGCAGTACTTC
TRBV7-2	TRBJ2-7	TRBD2	many	CASSLAGLAGGLGYEQYF	TGTGCCAGCAGCTTAGCTGGACTAGCGGGTGGGTTGGGCTACGAGCAGTACTTC
TRBV6-2/TRBV6-3	TRBJ2-7	TRBD2	-	CASSYGGLVGGEQYF	TGTGCCAGCAGTTACGGGGGACTAGTAGGTGGCGAGCAGTACTTC